The entry below gives a single T cell receptor (beta chain) sequence along with its context. The data originate from a study of T cell changes during pregnancy in multiple sclerosis. Per the germline V gene, CDR1 is LNHDA and CDR2 is SQIVND (reference sequence). This CDR3 comprises 17 residues. V was pared by 6 bases and J by 6 bases, with 23 bases between. Method: immunoSEQ multiplex PCR; TCRdb's copy keeps in-frame clones and lacks some. The sample contains approximately 49,000 clones, nearly 90% of which appear only once. This chain links TRBV19 with TRBJ2-2, with D tentatively TRBD1 (6 bases). Sample: peripheral blood, taken after pregnancy. The receptor was derived from a female donor in good health, enrolled as a control in a pregnancy study. CDR3 region: CASRRPVGGSRSGELFF. CDR3 in DNA: TGTGCCAGTAGACGCCCCGTAGGGGGTTCTCGGTCCGGGGAGCTGTTTTTT. Supplemented by reference TRBV19 and TRBJ2-2, the full variable domain reads DGGITQSPKYLFRKEGQNVTLSCEQNLNHDAMYWYRQDPGQGLRLIYYSQIVNDFQKGDIAEGYSVSREKKESFPLTVTSAQKNPTAFYLCASRRPVGGSRSGELFFGEGSRLTVL.